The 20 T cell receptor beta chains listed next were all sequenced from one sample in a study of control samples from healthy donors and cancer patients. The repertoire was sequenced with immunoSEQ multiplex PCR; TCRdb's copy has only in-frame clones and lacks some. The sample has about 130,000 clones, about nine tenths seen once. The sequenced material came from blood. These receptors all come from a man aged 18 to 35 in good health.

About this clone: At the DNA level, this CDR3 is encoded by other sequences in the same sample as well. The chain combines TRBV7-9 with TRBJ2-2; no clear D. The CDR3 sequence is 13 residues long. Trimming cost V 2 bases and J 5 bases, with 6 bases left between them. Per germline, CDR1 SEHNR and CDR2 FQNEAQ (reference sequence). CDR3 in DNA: TGTGCCAGCAGCTTAATCCTGACCGGGGAGCTGTTTTTT. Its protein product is CASSLILTGELFF. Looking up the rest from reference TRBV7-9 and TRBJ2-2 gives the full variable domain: DTGVSQNPRHKITKRGQNVTFRCDPISEHNRLYWYRQTLGQGPEFLTYFQNEAQLEKSRLLSDRFSAERPKGSFSTLEIQRTEQGDSAMYLCASSLILTGELFFGEGSRLTVL.

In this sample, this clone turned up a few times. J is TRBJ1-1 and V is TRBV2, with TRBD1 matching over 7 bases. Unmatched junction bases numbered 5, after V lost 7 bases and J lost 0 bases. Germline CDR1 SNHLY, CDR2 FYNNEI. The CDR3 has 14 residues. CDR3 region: CASTSGGLNTEAFF. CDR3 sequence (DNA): TGTGCCAGCACCTCAGGGGGACTGAACACTGAAGCTTTCTTT.

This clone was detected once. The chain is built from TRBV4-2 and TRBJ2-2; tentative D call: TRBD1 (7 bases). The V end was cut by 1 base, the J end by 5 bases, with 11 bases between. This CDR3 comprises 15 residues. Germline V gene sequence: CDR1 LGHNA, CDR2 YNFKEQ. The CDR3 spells CASSQGRGETGELFF. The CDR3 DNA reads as TGTGCCAGCAGCCAAGGCAGGGGGGAGACCGGGGAGCTGTTTTTT.

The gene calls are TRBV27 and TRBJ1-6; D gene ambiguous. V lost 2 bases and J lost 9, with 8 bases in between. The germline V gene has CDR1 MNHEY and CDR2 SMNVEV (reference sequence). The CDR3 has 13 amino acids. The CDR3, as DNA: TGTGCCAGCAGTTTAAGTTGGCGTTCACCCCTCCACTTT. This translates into CASSLSWRSPLHF.

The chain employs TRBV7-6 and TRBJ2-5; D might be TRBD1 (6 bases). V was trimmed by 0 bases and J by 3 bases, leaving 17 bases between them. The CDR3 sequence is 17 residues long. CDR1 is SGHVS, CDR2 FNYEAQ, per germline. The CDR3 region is CASSLAPFARGEETQYF. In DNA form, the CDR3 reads TGTGCCAGCAGCTTAGCCCCGTTCGCCAGGGGAGAAGAGACCCAGTACTTC.

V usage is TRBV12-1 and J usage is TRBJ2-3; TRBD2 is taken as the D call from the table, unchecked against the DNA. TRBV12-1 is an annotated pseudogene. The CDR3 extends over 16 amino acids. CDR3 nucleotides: TGTGCCAGCAGCTTTCAGGCTAGCGGGAATATAGATACGCAGTATTTT. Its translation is CASSFQASGNIDTQYF.

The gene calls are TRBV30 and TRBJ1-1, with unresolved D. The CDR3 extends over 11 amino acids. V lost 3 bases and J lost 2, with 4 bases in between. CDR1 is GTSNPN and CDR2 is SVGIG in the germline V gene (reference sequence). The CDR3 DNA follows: TGTGCCTGGAGGGAAAACACTGAAGCTTTCTTT. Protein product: CAWRENTEAFF.

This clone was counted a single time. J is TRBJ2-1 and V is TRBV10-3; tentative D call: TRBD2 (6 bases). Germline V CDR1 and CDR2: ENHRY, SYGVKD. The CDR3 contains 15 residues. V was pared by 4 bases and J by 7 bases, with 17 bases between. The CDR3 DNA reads TGTGCCATCAGTGTGGGGGGAGAGGGGTATAATGAGCAGTTCTTC. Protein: CAISVGGEGYNEQFF.

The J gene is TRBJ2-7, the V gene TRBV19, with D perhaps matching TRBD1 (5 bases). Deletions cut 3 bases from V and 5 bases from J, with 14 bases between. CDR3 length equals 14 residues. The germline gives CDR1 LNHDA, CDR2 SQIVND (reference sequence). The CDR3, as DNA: TGTGCCAGTAGTATGCCGCAGGGTGGTCACGAGCAGTACTTC. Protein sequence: CASSMPQGGHEQYF.

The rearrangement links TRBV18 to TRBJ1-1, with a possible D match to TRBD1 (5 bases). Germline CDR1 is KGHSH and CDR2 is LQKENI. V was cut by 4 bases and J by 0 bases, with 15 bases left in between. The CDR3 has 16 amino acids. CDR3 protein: CASSLGWGDMNTEAFF. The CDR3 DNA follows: TGTGCCAGCTCACTGGGCTGGGGGGATATGAACACTGAAGCTTTCTTT.

Written as DNA, the CDR3 is TGTGCCAGCAGGTTGTCCGATCAGCCCCAGCATTTT. As protein: CASRLSDQPQHF. The chain carries TRBV12-3 or TRBV12-4 and TRBJ1-5; D unresolved. CDR3 size: 12 residues. The germline V and J ends were trimmed by 6 bases and 5 bases, with 8 bases remaining between them.

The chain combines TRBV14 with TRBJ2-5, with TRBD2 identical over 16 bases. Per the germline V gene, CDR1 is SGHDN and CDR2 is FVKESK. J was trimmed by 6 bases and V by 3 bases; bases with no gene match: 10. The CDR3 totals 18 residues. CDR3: CASSQPGLAGGRGQTQYF. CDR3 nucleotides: TGTGCCAGCAGCCAGCCGGGACTAGCGGGGGGGCGCGGACAGACCCAGTACTTC.

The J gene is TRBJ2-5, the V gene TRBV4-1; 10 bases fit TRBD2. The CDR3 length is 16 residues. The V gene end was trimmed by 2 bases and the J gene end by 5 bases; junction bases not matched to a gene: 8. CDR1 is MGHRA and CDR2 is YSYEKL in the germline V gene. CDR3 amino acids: CASSQWGTSVGETQYF. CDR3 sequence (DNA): TGCGCCAGCAGCCAATGGGGGACTAGCGTAGGGGAGACCCAGTACTTC.

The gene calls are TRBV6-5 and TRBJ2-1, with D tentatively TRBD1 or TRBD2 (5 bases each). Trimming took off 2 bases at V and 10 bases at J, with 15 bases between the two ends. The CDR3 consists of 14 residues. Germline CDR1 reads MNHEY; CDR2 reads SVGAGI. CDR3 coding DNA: TGTGCCAGCAGTTACGGGGTCTCCTGGGGGGAGCAGTTCTTC. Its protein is CASSYGVSWGEQFF.

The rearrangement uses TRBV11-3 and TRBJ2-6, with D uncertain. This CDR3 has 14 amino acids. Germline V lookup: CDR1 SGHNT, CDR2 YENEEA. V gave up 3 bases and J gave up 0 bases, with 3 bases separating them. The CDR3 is CASSFYSGANVLTF. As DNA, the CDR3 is TGTGCCAGCAGCTTTTACTCTGGGGCCAACGTCCTGACTTTC.

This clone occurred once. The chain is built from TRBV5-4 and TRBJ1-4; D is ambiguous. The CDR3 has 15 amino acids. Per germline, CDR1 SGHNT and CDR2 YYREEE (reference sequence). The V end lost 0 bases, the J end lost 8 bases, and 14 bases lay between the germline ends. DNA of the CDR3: TGTGCCAGCAGCTTGGCGGGAAGGGTTGGAGAAAAACTGTTTTTT. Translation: CASSLAGRVGEKLFF.

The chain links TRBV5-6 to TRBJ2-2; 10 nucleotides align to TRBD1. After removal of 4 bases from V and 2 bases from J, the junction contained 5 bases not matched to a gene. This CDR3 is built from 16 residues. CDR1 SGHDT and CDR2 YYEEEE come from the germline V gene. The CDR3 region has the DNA TGTGCCAGCAGCAACGACAGGGGGCGAAACACCGGGGAGCTGTTTTTT. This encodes CASSNDRGRNTGELFF.

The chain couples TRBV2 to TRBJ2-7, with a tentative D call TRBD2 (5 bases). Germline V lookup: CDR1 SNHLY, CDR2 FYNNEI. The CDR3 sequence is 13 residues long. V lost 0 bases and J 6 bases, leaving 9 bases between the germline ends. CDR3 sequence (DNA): TGTGCCAGCAGTGAAGCCGGCCGGGGCGAGCAGTACGTC. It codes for CASSEAGRGEQYV.

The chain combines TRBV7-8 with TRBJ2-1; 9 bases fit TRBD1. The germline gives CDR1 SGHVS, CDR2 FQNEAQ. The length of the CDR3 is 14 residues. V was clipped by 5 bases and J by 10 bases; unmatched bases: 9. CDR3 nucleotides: TGTGCCAGCAGCGCACAAACAGGGGGCAGGGAGCAGTTCTTC. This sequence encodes CASSAQTGGREQFF.

CDR3 nucleotide sequence: TGTGCCAGCAGCCCGACTACCGGGGAGCTGTTTTTT. Protein: CASSPTTGELFF. The chain has TRBV7-3 and TRBJ2-2; D is undetermined. Trimming pared 5 bases from V and 5 bases from J, leaving 6 bases between. The CDR3 is 12 amino acids. Germline loops: CDR1 SGHTA, CDR2 FQGTGA.